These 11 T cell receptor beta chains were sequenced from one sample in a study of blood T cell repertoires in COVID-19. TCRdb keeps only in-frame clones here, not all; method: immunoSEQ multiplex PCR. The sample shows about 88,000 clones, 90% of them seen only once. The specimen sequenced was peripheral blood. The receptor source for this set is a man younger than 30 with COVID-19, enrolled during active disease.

The CDR3 loop reads CASSEFPRQLNNEQFF. The CDR3 nucleotides read TGTGCCAGTAGTGAGTTTCCTAGACAGCTTAACAATGAGCAGTTCTTC. V is TRBV19 and J is TRBJ2-1; TRBD1 is a possible D gene (5 bases). The V gene's germline CDR1 is LNHDA and CDR2 SQIVND (reference sequence). The ends were cut back, 5 bases at V and 5 bases at J, with 19 bases in the middle. The CDR3 runs 16 residues. Looking up the rest from reference TRBV19 and TRBJ2-1 gives the full variable domain: DGGITQSPKYLFRKEGQNVTLSCEQNLNHDAMYWYRQDPGQGLRLIYYSQIVNDFQKGDIAEGYSVSREKKESFPLTVTSAQKNPTAFYLCASSEFPRQLNNEQFFGPGTRLTVL.

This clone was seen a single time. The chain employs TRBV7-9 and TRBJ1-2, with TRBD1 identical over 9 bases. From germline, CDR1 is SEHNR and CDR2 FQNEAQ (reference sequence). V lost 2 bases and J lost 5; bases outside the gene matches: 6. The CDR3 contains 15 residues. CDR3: CASSLLSGTGYGYTF. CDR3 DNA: TGTGCCAGCAGCTTATTATCTGGGACAGGGTATGGCTACACCTTC. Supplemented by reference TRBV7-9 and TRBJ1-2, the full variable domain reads DTGVSQNPRHKITKRGQNVTFRCDPISEHNRLYWYRQTLGQGPEFLTYFQNEAQLEKSRLLSDRFSAERPKGSFSTLEIQRTEQGDSAMYLCASSLLSGTGYGYTFGSGTRLTVV.

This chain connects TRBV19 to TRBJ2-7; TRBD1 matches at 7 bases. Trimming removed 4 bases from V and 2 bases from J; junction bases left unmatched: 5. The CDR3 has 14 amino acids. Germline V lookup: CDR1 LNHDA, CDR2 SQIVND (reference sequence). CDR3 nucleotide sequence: TGTGCCAGTAGTACCCGACAGGGTCCCTACGAGCAGTACTTC. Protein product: CASSTRQGPYEQYF.

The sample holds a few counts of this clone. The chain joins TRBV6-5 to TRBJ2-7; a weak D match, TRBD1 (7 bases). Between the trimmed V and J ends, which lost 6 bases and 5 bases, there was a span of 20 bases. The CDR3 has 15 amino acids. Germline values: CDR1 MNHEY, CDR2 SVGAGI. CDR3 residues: CASRKGPGGSHEQYF. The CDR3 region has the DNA TGTGCCAGCAGAAAGGGGCCAGGGGGGTCCCACGAGCAGTACTTC.

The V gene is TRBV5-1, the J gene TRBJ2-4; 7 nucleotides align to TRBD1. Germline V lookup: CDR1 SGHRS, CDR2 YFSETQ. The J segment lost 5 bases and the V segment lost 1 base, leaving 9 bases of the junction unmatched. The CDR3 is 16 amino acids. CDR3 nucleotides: TGCGCCAGCAGCTTGCAAGGGACAGCAGGCCAAAACATTCAGTACTTC. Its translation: CASSLQGTAGQNIQYF.

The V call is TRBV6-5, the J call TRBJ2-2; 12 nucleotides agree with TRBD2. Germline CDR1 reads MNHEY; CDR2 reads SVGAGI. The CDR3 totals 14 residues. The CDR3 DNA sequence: TGTGCTACGCTAGCGGGAGGGCCCGGCGGGGAGCTGTTTTTT. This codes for CATLAGGPGGELFF.

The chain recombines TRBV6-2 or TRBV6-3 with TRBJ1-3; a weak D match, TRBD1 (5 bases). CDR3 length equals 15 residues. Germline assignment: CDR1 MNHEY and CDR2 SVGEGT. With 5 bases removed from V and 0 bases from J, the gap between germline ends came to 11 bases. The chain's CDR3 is CASSLTASSGNTIYF. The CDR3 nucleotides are TGTGCCAGCAGTCTGACAGCAAGCTCTGGAAACACCATATATTTT.

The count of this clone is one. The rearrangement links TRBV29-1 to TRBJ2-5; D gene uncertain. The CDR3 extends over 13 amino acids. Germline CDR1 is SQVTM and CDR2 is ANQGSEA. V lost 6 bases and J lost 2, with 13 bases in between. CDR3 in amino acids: CSVELTPQETQYF. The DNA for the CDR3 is TGCAGCGTCGAACTTACACCACAAGAGACCCAGTACTTC.

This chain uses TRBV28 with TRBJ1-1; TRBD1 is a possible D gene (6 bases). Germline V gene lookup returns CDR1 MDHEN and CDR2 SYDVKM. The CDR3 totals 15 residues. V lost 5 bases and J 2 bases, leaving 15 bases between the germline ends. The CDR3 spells CASSKRTALNTEAFF. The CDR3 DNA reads TGTGCCAGCAGTAAACGGACAGCTTTAAACACTGAAGCTTTCTTT.

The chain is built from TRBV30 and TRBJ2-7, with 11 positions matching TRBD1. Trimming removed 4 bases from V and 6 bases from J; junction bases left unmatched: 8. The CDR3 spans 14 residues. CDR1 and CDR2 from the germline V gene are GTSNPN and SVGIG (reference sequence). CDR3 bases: TGTGCCTGGACCGGGGGACAGGGGGTATTCGAGCAGTACTTC. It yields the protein CAWTGGQGVFEQYF.

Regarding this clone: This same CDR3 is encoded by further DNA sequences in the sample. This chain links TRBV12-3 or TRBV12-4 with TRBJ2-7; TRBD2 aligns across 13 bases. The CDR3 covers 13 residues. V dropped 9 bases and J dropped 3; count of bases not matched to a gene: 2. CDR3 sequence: CASRLAGGYEQYF. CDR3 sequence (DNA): TGTGCCAGTAGACTAGCGGGAGGCTACGAGCAGTACTTC.